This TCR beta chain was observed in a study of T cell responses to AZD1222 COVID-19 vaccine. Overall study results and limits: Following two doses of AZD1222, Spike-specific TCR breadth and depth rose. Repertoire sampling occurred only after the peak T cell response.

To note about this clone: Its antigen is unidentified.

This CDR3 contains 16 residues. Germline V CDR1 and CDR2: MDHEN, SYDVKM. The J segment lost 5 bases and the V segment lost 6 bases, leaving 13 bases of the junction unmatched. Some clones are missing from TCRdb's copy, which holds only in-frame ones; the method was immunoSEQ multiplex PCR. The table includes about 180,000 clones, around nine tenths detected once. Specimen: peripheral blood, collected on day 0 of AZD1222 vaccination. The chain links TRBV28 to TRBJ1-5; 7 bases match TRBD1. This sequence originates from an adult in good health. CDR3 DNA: TGTGCCAGCAGCCCAACCGACCCCAGGGGGGATCAGCCCCAGCATTTT. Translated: CASSPTDPRGDQPQHF.